The next 24 T cell receptor beta chains were all read from a single sample in a study of CD8+ T cells in alopecia areata. It was cDNA, reverse transcribed from extracted RNA, that served as the sequencing template. TCRdb keeps only in-frame clones here, not all; method: immunoSEQ multiplex PCR. Of 200,000 or so clones in the sample, 50% to 70% were seen once. The sample in question was CD4+ T cells sorted from blood, obtained at week 0. Receptors were obtained from a human donor with alopecia areata.

This clone came up once. The DNA of the CDR3 is TGCGCCAGCAGCTTGGGTAGCGGGGGCTACGAGCAGTACTTC. This gives the protein CASSLGSGGYEQYF. The chain links TRBV5-1 to TRBJ2-7; 9 bases fit TRBD2. V lost 0 bases, J lost 3 bases, and 1 base stayed unmatched. Germline V CDR1 and CDR2: SGHRS, YFSETQ. This CDR3 comprises 14 residues.

In DNA form, the CDR3 reads TGCGCCAGCAGCTTGGCCGGGACTACCTCTCGGGAGCAGTTCTTC. Translated: CASSLAGTTSREQFF. The J gene is TRBJ2-1, the V gene TRBV5-1; 7 bases are a match to TRBD2. This CDR3 contains 15 residues. Germline V CDR1 and CDR2: SGHRS, YFSETQ. V dropped 0 bases and J dropped 10; count of bases not matched to a gene: 10.

The chain uses TRBV30 and TRBJ1-3; perhaps TRBD1 as D (6 bases). The CDR3 spans 16 residues. Trimming removed 5 bases at V and 0 bases at J, with 17 bases between. The germline CDR1 and CDR2 sequences are GTSNPN and SVGIG (reference sequence). CDR3 region: CAWEDSTARSGNTIYF. CDR3 nucleotide sequence: TGTGCCTGGGAGGACAGCACGGCACGCTCTGGAAACACCATATATTTT.

The chain has TRBV29-1 and TRBJ2-7; TRBD1 might be the D (5 bases). The germline CDR1 and CDR2 sequences are SQVTM and ANQGSEA. The V end was cut by 8 bases, the J end by 4 bases, with 9 bases between. This CDR3 spans 10 amino acids. The CDR3 DNA is TGCAGCTTTGGACATTACGAGCAGTACTTC. Its translation: CSFGHYEQYF.

V usage is TRBV5-1 and J usage is TRBJ2-1, with 8 bases lining up with TRBD1. Germline V gene sequence: CDR1 SGHRS, CDR2 YFSETQ. Trimming at V came to 0 bases and at J to 3 bases, leaving 5 bases not matched to a gene. The CDR3 sequence is 16 residues long. CDR3 sequence (DNA): TGCGCCAGCAGCTTGGCGACAGGGGATCGCTACAATGAGCAGTTCTTC. It is translated as CASSLATGDRYNEQFF.

CDR3 nucleotide sequence: TGTGCCGTGAGCGGAACCTACGAGCAGTACTTC. It translates to CAVSGTYEQYF. V is TRBV2 and J is TRBJ2-7; weak D call: TRBD2 (5 bases). The V gene lost 11 bases and the J gene lost 2 bases, with 10 bases spanning the gap. Germline V lookup: CDR1 SNHLY, CDR2 FYNNEI. The CDR3 runs to 11 residues.

The chain has TRBV6-1 and TRBJ2-4, with 8 bases matching TRBD1. After removal of 6 bases from V and 5 bases from J, the junction contained 3 bases not matched to a gene. The germline CDR1 and CDR2 sequences are MNHNS and SASEGT. The CDR3 has 13 amino acids. The CDR3 sequence is CASRETGENIQYF. The DNA for the CDR3 is TGTGCCAGCAGGGAGACAGGGGAAAACATTCAGTACTTC.

This chain connects TRBV5-1 to TRBJ2-6; TRBD1 matches at 9 bases. This CDR3 is built from 16 residues. Germline V gene sequence: CDR1 SGHRS, CDR2 YFSETQ. Germline trimming cut 0 bases from V and 2 bases from J; bases unmatched to any gene: 0. The DNA of the CDR3 is TGCGCCAGCAGCTTGGGGACAGGGGCTGGGGCCAACGTCCTGACTTTC. Translating gives CASSLGTGAGANVLTF.

V and J are TRBV29-1 and TRBJ1-1, with D perhaps TRBD1 (6 bases). Germline CDR1 reads SQVTM; CDR2 reads ANQGSEA. The CDR3 is 14 residues long. The V end was cut by 1 base, the J end by 6 bases, with 15 bases between. The CDR3 protein is CSVEGLIQGSEAFF. The CDR3 bases are TGCAGCGTTGAAGGCCTTATACAGGGCTCTGAAGCTTTCTTT.

The chain employs TRBV2 and TRBJ2-1; D remains unclear. Trimming shortened V by 5 bases and J by 3 bases, and 5 bases separated the two germline ends. The CDR3 runs to 12 residues. In germline, CDR1 is SNHLY, CDR2 FYNNEI. The CDR3 DNA sequence: TGTGCCAGCAGTCTAGACTACAATGAGCAGTTCTTC. The encoded protein is CASSLDYNEQFF.

The sample holds a few counts of this clone. This chain links TRBV30 with TRBJ2-7, with a tentative D call TRBD1 (5 bases). Germline CDR1 GTSNPN, CDR2 SVGIG (reference sequence). This CDR3 has 12 residues. With 4 bases removed from V and 2 bases from J, the gap between germline ends came to 9 bases. The CDR3 DNA reads as TGTGCCTGGAACACAGGCCCCTACGAGCAGTACTTC. Translated: CAWNTGPYEQYF.

This clone was seen a few times. The chain joins TRBV29-1 to TRBJ1-2, with 8 nucleotides matching TRBD1. The V and J ends lost 1 base and 7 bases, in that order; junction bases with no gene match: 5. The V gene's germline CDR1 is SQVTM and CDR2 ANQGSEA. This CDR3 spans 13 amino acids. The CDR3 nucleotides read TGCAGCGTTGAAGCTAGGACAGGGTCTGGCTACACCTTC. This codes for CSVEARTGSGYTF.

V and J are TRBV5-1 and TRBJ2-1, with D unresolved. V was clipped by 7 bases and J by 8 bases, with 13 bases between them. Germline CDR1 reads SGHRS; CDR2 reads YFSETQ. There are 12 residues in the CDR3. CDR3 nucleotides: TGCGCCAGCGGCCTACAAGAGCATGAGCAGTTCTTC. Translation gives CASGLQEHEQFF.

This chain links TRBV6-1 with TRBJ1-1, with TRBD1 matching over 7 bases. CDR3 length equals 13 residues. V was pared by 2 bases and J by 8 bases, with 5 bases of the junction left unmatched. CDR1 and CDR2 (germline): MNHNS, SASEGT. This CDR3 is CASSERDRQEAFF. CDR3 in DNA: TGTGCCAGCAGTGAAAGGGACAGACAAGAAGCTTTCTTT.

This clone was detected only once. The chain is built from TRBV30 and TRBJ2-5; the D is unclear. Germline CDR1 and CDR2: GTSNPN and SVGIG (reference sequence). The CDR3 is 13 amino acids. With 4 bases removed from V and 1 base from J, the gap between germline ends came to 10 bases. The CDR3 region has the DNA TGTGCCTGGACGCGAACTATCCAAGAGACCCAGTACTTC. This sequence encodes CAWTRTIQETQYF.

J is TRBJ1-6 and V is TRBV7-9; D remains ambiguous. Trimming pared 1 base from V and 9 bases from J, leaving 10 bases between. From germline, CDR1 is SEHNR and CDR2 FQNEAQ (reference sequence). The CDR3 has 14 residues. This CDR3 is CASSLEGQASPLHF. In DNA, the CDR3 is TGTGCCAGCAGCTTAGAGGGCCAGGCTTCACCCCTCCACTTT.

The chain is built from TRBV6-5 and TRBJ1-6, with D uncertain. CDR1 is MNHEY and CDR2 is SVGAGI in the germline V gene. V lost 1 base, J lost 10 bases, and 17 bases lay in between. This CDR3 is 16 amino acids long. Written as DNA, the CDR3 is TGTGCCAGCAGTTACTGGCTTGGGTCCGGTGGATCACCCCTCCACTTT. As protein: CASSYWLGSGGSPLHF.

This chain joins TRBV10-2 and TRBJ2-7; the D is unclear. Germline V gives CDR1 WSHSY, CDR2 SAAADI. Trimming shortened V by 0 bases and J by 0 bases, and 3 bases separated the two germline ends. The CDR3 has 13 residues. The CDR3 sequence is CASSESGSYEQYF. The CDR3 DNA reads TGCGCCAGCAGTGAGTCGGGCTCCTACGAGCAGTACTTC.

The chain joins TRBV10-3 to TRBJ1-1; D not certain. Trimming removed 3 bases from V and 7 bases from J, with 6 bases in between. Germline V gene data show CDR1 as ENHRY and CDR2 as SYGVKD. This CDR3 contains 11 residues. The CDR3 spells CAISDGYEAFF. As DNA, the CDR3 is TGTGCCATCAGTGATGGGTATGAAGCTTTCTTT.

The CDR3: CSVRGLLAGAVDEQFF. CDR3 nucleotide sequence: TGCAGCGTGCGGGGCCTACTAGCGGGAGCGGTGGATGAGCAGTTCTTC. The chain carries TRBV29-1 and TRBJ2-1, with 11 bases lining up with TRBD2. The CDR3 totals 16 residues. Losses at the gene ends were 6 bases for V and 8 bases for J; bases not matched to a gene: 15. Germline CDR1 is SQVTM and CDR2 is ANQGSEA.

This clone was detected many times. The genes are TRBV2 and TRBJ2-4; D could derive from TRBD1 or TRBD2 (5 bases each). CDR3 length: 11 residues. Trimming removed 6 bases from V and 5 bases from J, with 5 bases in between. Germline V gives CDR1 SNHLY, CDR2 FYNNEI. The CDR3 bases are TGTGCCAGCAGGGGGGAAAACATTCAGTACTTC. Its protein is CASRGENIQYF.

The rearrangement joins TRBV29-1 to TRBJ1-1; D possibly corresponds to TRBD1 (5 bases). With 5 bases removed from V and 1 base from J, the gap between germline ends came to 11 bases. Germline V gene sequence: CDR1 SQVTM, CDR2 ANQGSEA. There are 13 residues in the CDR3. The CDR3 region is CSVNQGGNTEAFF. The CDR3 DNA reads TGCAGCGTTAATCAGGGTGGGAACACTGAAGCTTTCTTT.

The chain recombines TRBV4-1 with TRBJ1-1, with D unclear. V lost 4 bases and J lost 0, with 15 bases in between. Germline loops: CDR1 MGHRA, CDR2 YSYEKL. This CDR3 is 16 amino acids long. This chain's CDR3 is CASSPYRTDLNTEAFF. The CDR3, as DNA: TGCGCCAGCAGCCCTTACCGGACGGACTTGAACACTGAAGCTTTCTTT.

This chain uses TRBV5-1 with TRBJ1-1, with TRBD1 as a possible D gene (6 bases). Germline V gene data show CDR1 as SGHRS and CDR2 as YFSETQ. This CDR3 has 15 residues. Trimming cost V 0 bases and J 5 bases, with 14 bases left between them. The DNA for the CDR3 is TGCGCCAGCAGCTTGGGGGGAGCAGACAGGACTGAAGCTTTCTTT. It yields the protein CASSLGGADRTEAFF.